The entry below describes one TCR beta chain. The same CDR3 can be traced to other DNA sequences in this sample. This sample is drawn from a study of shared clonotypes between healthy human individuals. About the research overall: Donors, aged 18 to 49, were a couple of women and three men.

Data came from immunoSEQ multiplex PCR; TCRdb stores just in-frame clones and leaves some out. This sample has about 2.4 million clones, with 90% to 95% found just once. Germline V gives CDR1 SGHTA, CDR2 FQGTGA. This CDR3 has 13 amino acids. V was clipped by 3 bases and J by 3 bases, with 9 bases between them. The clonotype originates from a man between 18 and 29 years old in good health. Some clones in this sample may be carry-over from other donors' samples. The rearrangement uses TRBV7-3 and TRBJ2-7; D might be TRBD2 (6 bases). Source material: naive CD4+ T cells from PBMCs. Documented subset: CD45RA+ positively selected. CDR3 in DNA: TGTGCCAGCAGCTTGTCCGGGAGCTACGAGCAGTACTTC. Translation gives CASSLSGSYEQYF. The full variable domain, rest sourced from reference TRBV7-3 and TRBJ2-7, is GAGVSQTPSNKVTEKGKYVELRCDPISGHTALYWYRQSLGQGPEFLIYFQGTGAADDSGLPNDRFFAVRPEGSVSTLKIQRTERGDSAVYLCASSLSGSYEQYFGPGTRLTVT.